This is a list of T cell receptor beta chains from one sample in a study of T cells after yellow fever vaccination. TCRdb redid the calling of the 5' RACE reads with MiXCR, one entry per CDR3 protein. The data hold 510,000 or so distinct CDR3 sequences, with under 25% observed a single time. Here the sequenced sample was PBMCs, taken 15 days after the yellow fever booster vaccination. The receptors shown here come from a man aged 25 to 45 who received the YFV17D yellow fever vaccine. CDR3s include the opening cysteine and the closing phenylalanine or tryptophan. Each record gives: J gene, D gene, V gene, clone size, CDR3 DNA, CDR3 protein. D genes are given only for firm matches. A row's size may be missing; if present it is once, few, many or a size class.

>TRBJ2-1|.|TRBV12-3/TRBV12-4|.
TGTGCCAGCAGTCCTCAGGAGGGCTACAATGAGCAGTTCTTC
CASSPQEGYNEQFF
>TRBJ1-6|.|TRBV6-5|.
TGTGCCAGCCGTTCGACAGTGAGCTCCTATAATTCACCCCTCCACTTT
CASRSTVSSYNSPLHF
>TRBJ1-1|.|TRBV18|.
TGTGCCAGCTCACCGATACAAGCGAACACTGAAGCTTTCTTT
CASSPIQANTEAFF
>TRBJ2-3|TRBD2|TRBV24-1|few
TGTGCCACCAGTGACTCCGGGACTAGCGGGAGGGCGTCCCGGACAGATACGCAGTATTTT
CATSDSGTSGRASRTDTQYF
>TRBJ2-3|TRBD2|TRBV5-1|.
TGCGCCAGCAGCCTAGGGACTAGCGGAGGGGATACGCAGTATTTT
CASSLGTSGGDTQYF
>TRBJ2-7|.|TRBV3-1|.
TGTGCCAGCAGCCTCGGAAATTACTACGAGCAGTACTTC
CASSLGNYYEQYF
>TRBJ1-2|TRBD1|TRBV2|.
TGTGCCAGCACCTTTAAACAGGGGACGGGTGGCTACACCTTC
CASTFKQGTGGYTF
>TRBJ2-7|TRBD1|TRBV10-3|few
TGTGCCATCGGCGACAGGGGGCCTTCCGGCGAGCAGTACTTC
CAIGDRGPSGEQYF
>TRBJ2-2|TRBD1|TRBV12-3/TRBV12-4|few
TGTGCCAGCAGTTCCACAGGGGGAGAGACCGGGGAGCTGTTTTTT
CASSSTGGETGELFF
>TRBJ1-5|.|TRBV10-3|.
TGTGCCATCAGCGTCGGAGTAGGTCAGCCCCAGCATTTT
CAISVGVGQPQHF
>TRBJ2-7|TRBD1|TRBV6-2/TRBV6-3|few
TGTGCCAGCAGTTACGGACAGGCGCAGTACTTC
CASSYGQAQYF
>TRBJ2-1|.|TRBV20-1|few
TGCAGTGCTAGCGGGGATGAGCAGTTCTTC
CSASGDEQFF
>TRBJ2-1|.|TRBV20-1|.
TGCAGTGCTAGATCTCGGGACGCTGGATTCTACAATGAGCAGTTCTTC
CSARSRDAGFYNEQFF
>TRBJ2-7|TRBD2|TRBV10-2|.
TGCGCCAGCAGTGAGTCTACTGCCCGCGAGATTAGCGGGAGAGGGACCTACGAGCAGTACTTC
CASSESTAREISGRGTYEQYF
>TRBJ2-1|TRBD2|TRBV7-6|.
TGTGCCAGCAGCCCGCGGACTAGCGCCTTCCTCTACAATGAGCAGTTCTTC
CASSPRTSAFLYNEQFF
>TRBJ2-3|.|TRBV12-3/TRBV12-4|few
TGTGCCAGCGGAACCCAGGGTTGGGATACGCAGTATTTT
CASGTQGWDTQYF
>TRBJ2-7|TRBD1|TRBV14|.
TGTGCCAGCAGCCAAGCGACAGGGTTCTACGAGCAGTACTTC
CASSQATGFYEQYF
>TRBJ2-3|TRBD2|TRBV7-9|few
TGTGCCAGCAGCTTTACTAGCGTACATCCAGATACGCAGTATTTT
CASSFTSVHPDTQYF
>TRBJ2-5|.|TRBV14|.
TGTGCCAGCAGCCGGATCCGGGAGACCCAGTACTTC
CASSRIRETQYF
>TRBJ2-5|TRBD1|TRBV7-8|.
TGTGCCAGCAGCCTCTCAACAGGGGTACAAGAGACCCAGTACTTC
CASSLSTGVQETQYF
>TRBJ2-7|TRBD2|TRBV5-1|.
TGCGCCAGCAGCTTGGTGGGACTAGCGGACTACGAGCAGTACTTC
CASSLVGLADYEQYF
>TRBJ1-1|.|TRBV7-2|few
TGTGCCAGCAGCTCGCCGCCGGGGGGCGTTACTGAAGCTTTCTTT
CASSSPPGGVTEAFF
>TRBJ2-3|.|TRBV20-1|few
TGCAGTGCAATACGACCGAGCACAGATACGCAGTATTTT
CSAIRPSTDTQYF
>TRBJ2-7|TRBD2|TRBV9|.
TGTGCCAGCAGCGCAGGTAGCGGGAGGGCCCGGTACTTC
CASSAGSGRARYF
>TRBJ2-5|TRBD2|TRBV20-1|few
TGCAGTGCTAGAGACCTAGCGGGACTGGAGACCCAGTACTTC
CSARDLAGLETQYF
>TRBJ2-7|.|TRBV4-3|.
TGCGCCAGCAGCCAAGAGGGTAGCGGAGGGTACGAGCAGTACTTC
CASSQEGSGGYEQYF
>TRBJ1-1|.|TRBV28|.
TGTGCCAGCAAGCTAGGCACCGAGAACACTGAAGCTTTCTTT
CASKLGTENTEAFF
>TRBJ1-5|.|TRBV18|few
TGTGCCAGCTCACCAGGCGGAAAGGGAGGGCAGCCCCAGCATTTT
CASSPGGKGGQPQHF
>TRBJ2-5|.|TRBV6-2/TRBV6-3|.
TGTGCCAGCGGCTATCAAGAGACCCAGTACTTC
CASGYQETQYF
>TRBJ2-3|.|TRBV3-1|.
TGTGCCAGCAGCCAATTTAGGGGCACAGATACGCAGTATTTT
CASSQFRGTDTQYF
>TRBJ2-1|TRBD2|TRBV18|.
TGTGCCAGCTCACCGCTAGCGGCCCCCACCACAGAGCAGTTCTTC
CASSPLAAPTTEQFF
>TRBJ2-3|.|TRBV3-1|.
TGTGCCAGCAGCCAAGGGGGACGGCCAGCCACAGATACGCAGTATTTT
CASSQGGRPATDTQYF
>TRBJ2-3|.|TRBV29-1|.
TGCAGCGGGGACGGAGCGGAGGACACAGATACGCAGTATTTT
CSGDGAEDTDTQYF
>TRBJ2-3|.|TRBV18|.
TGTGCCAGCTCACCACAGGCTGGGGATACGCAGTATTTT
CASSPQAGDTQYF
>TRBJ2-1|.|TRBV28|.
TGTGCCAGCAGTTTTCGACAGTACAAAAATGAGCAGTTCTTC
CASSFRQYKNEQFF
>TRBJ2-2|.|TRBV12-5|.
TGTGCTAGTGGTTTGGCGGGCAGCTTAGAGCTGTTTTTT
CASGLAGSLELFF
>TRBJ2-5|.|TRBV6-2/TRBV6-3|.
TGTGCCAGCAGTTACTCGAAAGAGACCCAGTACTTC
CASSYSKETQYF
>TRBJ2-3|.|TRBV5-1|.
TGCGCCAGCAGCTTGGGCAGGGCGTCAGATACGCAGTATTTT
CASSLGRASDTQYF
>TRBJ2-3|.|TRBV29-1|.
TGCAGCGTTGAAGCACAAACAGATACGCAGTATTTT
CSVEAQTDTQYF
>TRBJ2-1|.|TRBV15|few
TGTGCCACCAGCAGAGTTGGAGGGGATGAGCAGTTCTTC
CATSRVGGDEQFF